The sequence of this T cell receptor (beta chain) was determined in a study of spatial heterogeneity in lung cancer. In its sample, this clonotype was seen many times. Its antigen is unknown. TCRdb redid the calling of the 5' RACE reads with MiXCR, one entry per CDR3 protein. The repertoire consists of around 40,000 distinct CDR3 sequences, with roughly 7.8% occurring once and the leading ten covering roughly a tenth. General study points: Follow-up blood showed ubiquitous expanded tumor TCRs less than blood at resection did.

Between the trimmed V and J ends, which lost 6 bases and 6 bases, there was a span of 7 bases. The CDR3 runs 11 residues. Time point denoted: blood at routine non-recurrence follow-up after resection. V gene TRBV12-3 or TRBV12-4 combines with J gene TRBJ2-3; D unclear. The source is a male donor with early-stage non-small cell lung cancer. The sequencing here drew on PBMCs, taken at follow-up. The CDR3 loop is CASSGADTQYF. The CDR3 DNA follows: TGTGCCAGCAGCGGAGCGGATACGCAGTATTTT.